Following are 27 T cell receptor beta chains from one sample sequenced in a study of glioma-infiltrating T cells after dendritic cell vaccination. Using immunoSEQ multiplex PCR, the repertoire was profiled, and TCRdb retains in-frame clones only, with some absent. The sample lists around 100,000 clones, roughly 81% occurring once. The starting material was blood, obtained before dendritic cell vaccination. The receptor set was obtained from a human donor with glioblastoma.

The chain is built from TRBV11-3 and TRBJ1-4; no clear D. This CDR3 has 15 residues. CDR1 is SGHNT, CDR2 YENEEA, per germline. V gave up 1 base and J gave up 4 bases, with 10 bases separating them. The CDR3 bases are TGTGCCAGCAGCTTAGCGCGGTCTGATAATGAAAAACTGTTTTTT. Translated, it gives CASSLARSDNEKLFF.

The V gene is TRBV9, the J gene TRBJ2-5; the D gene is possibly TRBD2 (7 bases). Between the trimmed V and J ends, which lost 0 bases and 5 bases, there was a span of 14 bases. CDR1 SGDLS and CDR2 YYNGEE come from the germline V gene. The CDR3 consists of 15 residues. The CDR3 sequence is CASSVEGGGRETQYF. The DNA for the CDR3 is TGTGCCAGCAGCGTAGAGGGGGGGGGCCGGGAGACCCAGTACTTC.

The chain recombines TRBV4-1 with TRBJ2-3, with 7 bases lining up with TRBD2. Germline values: CDR1 MGHRA, CDR2 YSYEKL. With V trimmed by 4 bases and J by 4 bases, 11 bases remained unmatched. The CDR3 consists of 16 residues. CDR3 DNA: TGCGCCAGCAGCCCTCGGTCCAGCGGGGCCCCAGATACGCAGTATTTT. It specifies CASSPRSSGAPDTQYF.

The chain links TRBV10-2 to TRBJ2-5; TRBD2 agrees at 12 bases. V was clipped by 4 bases and J by 4 bases; unmatched bases: 19. The CDR3 runs 20 residues. CDR1 and CDR2 from the germline V gene are WSHSY and SAAADI. The CDR3 sequence: CASSVPSGGAVSLTRETQYF. CDR3 nucleotides: TGCGCCAGCAGTGTTCCTAGCGGGGGGGCAGTAAGCCTTACTCGAGAGACCCAGTACTTC.

This chain connects TRBV4-1 to TRBJ2-2; TRBD1 matches 9 bases. The CDR3 is made up of 17 amino acids. Germline V gene data show CDR1 as MGHRA and CDR2 as YSYEKL. V lost 3 bases to trimming and J lost 1 base; unmatched junction nucleotides: 6. CDR3 loop: CASSHSGQGRNTGELFF. CDR3 nucleotide sequence: TGCGCCAGCAGCCACAGTGGACAGGGGAGGAACACCGGGGAGCTGTTTTTT.

This clone was detected only a few times. The chain links TRBV10-3 to TRBJ2-3; 11 bases fit TRBD1. V shed 0 bases, J shed 4 bases, and the junction held 3 bases outside the gene matches. The CDR3 runs 16 residues. Germline V gene lookup returns CDR1 ENHRY and CDR2 SYGVKD. The chain's CDR3 is CAISESDRGRPDTQYF. The CDR3 nucleotides read TGTGCCATCAGTGAGTCGGACAGGGGGCGCCCAGATACGCAGTATTTT.

The CDR3 DNA follows: TGTGCCACGAGAGGGGGGGGGCAGGAGACCCAGTACTTC. It yields the protein CATRGGGQETQYF. The gene calls are TRBV6-1 and TRBJ2-5, with D perhaps TRBD2 (7 bases). Germline V gene lookup returns CDR1 MNHNS and CDR2 SASEGT. The CDR3 consists of 13 residues. The V end lost 10 bases, the J end lost 5 bases, and 17 bases lay between the germline ends.

V and J are TRBV6-5 and TRBJ2-7, with D perhaps matching TRBD2 (6 bases). The V end lost 0 bases, the J end lost 6 bases, and 18 bases lay between the germline ends. CDR1 and CDR2 from the germline V gene are MNHEY and SVGAGI. There are 16 residues in the CDR3. CDR3: CASSYSSLQAGGEQYF. CDR3 nucleotide sequence: TGTGCCAGCAGTTACTCGAGTCTACAGGCCGGGGGCGAGCAGTACTTC.

This clone was counted a single time. The chain joins TRBV12-5 to TRBJ2-1, with D tentatively TRBD2 (7 bases). The CDR3 extends over 17 amino acids. Germline CDR1 LGHNT, CDR2 FRNRAP. Trimming removed 9 bases from V and 1 base from J, with 22 bases in between. CDR3 bases: TGTGCTAGCCATCGTGGGGAGGGGGGGCCTTCCTACAATGAGCAGTTCTTC. It translates to CASHRGEGGPSYNEQFF.

This chain connects TRBV23-1 to TRBJ1-5; D is uncertain. TRBV23-1 is an ORF, and what it does is uncertain. Between the trimmed V and J ends, which lost 8 bases and 4 bases, there was a span of 15 bases. This CDR3 is 14 amino acids long. For the CDR3, the DNA is TGCGCCAGCCCAACTTCCAGGCCTAATCAGCCCCAGCATTTT. Translation: CASPTSRPNQPQHF.

This clone has just one count. The rearrangement uses TRBV5-1 and TRBJ2-5; 7 bases fit TRBD1. V was pared by 0 bases and J by 5 bases, with 7 bases of the junction left unmatched. The CDR3 length is 15 residues. Germline CDR1 SGHRS, CDR2 YFSETQ. The CDR3 sequence: CASSLGDSVGETQYF. The CDR3 coding sequence is TGCGCCAGCAGCTTGGGGGACAGTGTAGGCGAGACCCAGTACTTC.

The CDR3 sequence is CASRAGTEGGELFF. In nucleotides, the CDR3 is TGTGCCAGCAGAGCCGGGACAGAGGGCGGGGAGCTGTTTTTT. This chain links TRBV2 with TRBJ2-2, with 7 bases lining up with TRBD1. This CDR3 is built from 14 residues. CDR1 is SNHLY and CDR2 is FYNNEI in the germline V gene. V lost 6 bases and J lost 7; bases outside the gene matches: 8.

The chain has TRBV6-5 and TRBJ2-7; D not resolved. Germline V lookup: CDR1 MNHEY, CDR2 SVGAGI. The CDR3 length is 11 residues. Deletions cut 2 bases from V and 5 bases from J, with 4 bases between. DNA of the CDR3: TGTGCCAGCAGTTACGAGCACGAGCAGTACTTC. Protein sequence: CASSYEHEQYF.

This chain uses TRBV19 with TRBJ1-2; TRBD1 agrees at 8 bases. The CDR3 runs to 14 residues. Germline assignment: CDR1 LNHDA and CDR2 SQIVND (reference sequence). The J segment lost 8 bases and the V segment lost 9 bases, leaving 14 bases of the junction unmatched. CDR3 bases: TGTGCCAGAAACCACGGGACAGGACAGAGGGGCTACACCTTC. Residues: CARNHGTGQRGYTF.

Regarding this clone: A far larger clone is one nucleotide away, so this likely arose from a read error. The chain links TRBV11-3 to TRBJ2-3, with D perhaps TRBD2 (5 bases). Trimming stripped 5 bases from V and 4 bases from J, with 19 bases between. Per germline, CDR1 SGHNT and CDR2 YENEEA. This CDR3 contains 16 residues. CDR3 sequence (DNA): TGTGCCAGCAGCCTGAGGCAAGGAGGTCGCGCAGATACGCAGTATTTT. It encodes CASSLRQGGRADTQYF. Full variable domain (outside the CDR3, taken from reference TRBV11-3 and TRBJ2-3): EAGVVQSPRYKIIEKKQPVAFWCNPISGHNTLYWYLQNLGQGPELLIRYENEEAVDDSQLPKDRFSAERLKGVDSTLKIQPAELGDSAVYLCASSLRQGGRADTQYFGPGTRLTVL.

The V gene is TRBV29-1, the J gene TRBJ1-2, with D perhaps matching TRBD1 (5 bases). Trimming stripped 7 bases from V and 2 bases from J, with 14 bases between. The CDR3 is 13 amino acids. Germline loops: CDR1 SQVTM, CDR2 ANQGSEA. The DNA of the CDR3 is TGCAGCGGGGGGGAGGGGTTCAACTATGGCTACACCTTC. This gives the protein CSGGEGFNYGYTF.

The gene calls are TRBV11-3 and TRBJ2-1, with 7 bases aligning to TRBD2. The CDR3 is 15 residues long. Germline trimming cut 3 bases from V and 4 bases from J; bases unmatched to any gene: 6. CDR1 is SGHNT, CDR2 YENEEA, per germline. As DNA, the CDR3 is TGTGCCAGCAGCTTCAGCGGGGCAGATTACAATGAGCAGTTCTTC. Its protein is CASSFSGADYNEQFF.

The rearrangement joins TRBV4-2 to TRBJ2-1; TRBD1 matches 8 bases. The ends lost 0 bases at V and 9 bases at J; junction bases unmatched: 13. CDR1 and CDR2 from the germline V gene are LGHNA and YNFKEQ. CDR3 length: 17 residues. CDR3: CASSQEDSGRGQGEQFF. CDR3 nucleotides: TGTGCCAGCAGCCAAGAGGATTCGGGCAGGGGGCAGGGTGAGCAGTTCTTC.

This clone occurred once. V is TRBV27 and J is TRBJ2-3; 7 bases fit TRBD2. V was clipped by 8 bases and J by 1 base; unmatched bases: 6. The CDR3 covers 14 residues. Germline lookup yields CDR1 MNHEY and CDR2 SMNVEV (reference sequence). CDR3 in amino acids: CASGEGLGTDTQYF. CDR3 sequence (DNA): TGTGCCAGCGGGGAGGGGCTAGGCACAGATACGCAGTATTTT.

The chain recombines TRBV27 with TRBJ1-6; 7 bases line up with TRBD1. The germline V gene encodes CDR1 MNHEY and CDR2 SMNVEV (reference sequence). The trim removed 5 bases at V and 6 bases at J, leaving 7 bases unmatched. The CDR3 consists of 15 residues. For the CDR3, the DNA is TGTGCCAGCAGTCTTCTACAGGGGTTTAATTCACCCCTCCACTTT. The encoded protein is CASSLLQGFNSPLHF.

The chain joins TRBV7-6 to TRBJ2-5, with D possibly being TRBD1 (6 bases). Trimming stripped 2 bases from V and 2 bases from J, with 9 bases between. The CDR3 consists of 14 residues. CDR1 is SGHVS and CDR2 is FNYEAQ in the germline V gene. CDR3 loop: CASSLTTGQETQYF. Here the CDR3 DNA reads TGTGCCAGCAGCTTAACAACAGGGCAAGAGACCCAGTACTTC.

This clone was picked up many times. V is TRBV10-3 and J is TRBJ1-4; D not certain. V was trimmed by 3 bases and J by 5 bases, leaving 7 bases between them. From germline, CDR1 is ENHRY and CDR2 SYGVKD. CDR3 size: 13 residues. The CDR3, as DNA: TGTGCCATCAGTGACGGAGAGAATGAAAAACTGTTTTTT. Translating gives CAISDGENEKLFF.

The chain has TRBV18 and TRBJ2-7, with 7 nucleotides matching TRBD1. V shed 4 bases, J shed 2 bases, and the junction held 14 bases outside the gene matches. This CDR3 has 17 residues. Germline loops: CDR1 KGHSH, CDR2 LQKENI. The CDR3 DNA is TGTGCCAGCTCACAATCCAGACAGGGAATGACGCCCTACGAGCAGTACTTC. This sequence encodes CASSQSRQGMTPYEQYF.

This rearrangement joins TRBV5-4 to TRBJ2-1, with D uncertain. The CDR3 is 15 residues long. Germline V gene lookup returns CDR1 SGHNT and CDR2 YYREEE (reference sequence). V dropped 0 bases and J dropped 0 bases, with 7 bases sitting between them. The CDR3: CASSLELLSYNEQFF. The CDR3, as DNA: TGTGCCAGCAGCTTGGAACTTCTCTCCTACAATGAGCAGTTCTTC. Full variable domain (outside the CDR3, taken from reference TRBV5-4 and TRBJ2-1): ETGVTQSPTHLIKTRGQQVTLRCSSQSGHNTVSWYQQALGQGPQFIFQYYREEENGRGNFPPRFSGLQFPNYSSELNVNALELDDSALYLCASSLELLSYNEQFFGPGTRLTVL.

There are a few counts of this clone. The chain links TRBV4-3 to TRBJ2-3, with TRBD2 identical over 13 bases. Losses at the gene ends were 3 bases for V and 4 bases for J; bases not matched to a gene: 7. The CDR3 totals 17 residues. Germline V CDR1 and CDR2: LGHNA, YSLEER. The CDR3 loop reads CASSQVTGTSGADTQYF. In DNA, the CDR3 is TGCGCCAGCAGCCAGGTAACCGGGACTAGCGGGGCAGATACGCAGTATTTT.

This rearrangement joins TRBV7-8 to TRBJ1-2, with 8 nucleotides matching TRBD1. CDR3 length equals 15 residues. Germline trimming cut 5 bases from V and 6 bases from J; bases unmatched to any gene: 11. Germline V gene lookup returns CDR1 SGHVS and CDR2 FQNEAQ. The CDR3 spells CASSQGADRANGYTF. CDR3 in DNA: TGTGCCAGCAGCCAAGGTGCGGACAGGGCAAATGGCTACACCTTC.

To note about this clone: The junction differs from germline at one of its ends, possibly a read error. CDR3 DNA: TGTGCCGGTAGAGTCGGGACAGGGCCCTACGAGCAGTACTTC. This translates into CAGRVGTGPYEQYF. The chain combines TRBV19 with TRBJ2-7; the match to TRBD1 covers 9 bases. Germline CDR1 reads LNHDA; CDR2 reads SQIVND (reference sequence). This CDR3 is 14 amino acids long.